This T cell receptor beta chain is from a study of blood T cell repertoires in COVID-19. Study details: Some COVID-19 samples were acute and others convalescent; all came from the United States, Italy and Spain. Nucleic acid was either cDNA or gDNA, and it came from T cells, B-cell-depleted T cells, or PBMCs.

Looked up from germline, CDR1 is MNHEY and CDR2 is SVGAGI. The CDR3 length is 16 residues. After removal of 0 bases from V and 15 bases from J, the junction contained 9 bases not matched to a gene. As originally analysed: Amplification of reference gene primers was used by the study to estimate nucleated cell counts. Sequencing used immunoSEQ multiplex PCR; TCRdb keeps in-frame clones, though not all of them. V and J calls and clone size are copied from that table; D and trimming were computed from the DNA. This repertoire shows some 200,000 clones, approximately 86% found once; its top ten account for around 1.5%.

Material for sequencing was peripheral blood. This chain links TRBV6-5 with TRBJ1-6, with 12 bases aligning to TRBD1. The source is a man aged 18 to 29 with active or convalescent COVID-19. The CDR3 loop is CASSYSQGTGGRVLHF. The CDR3 coding sequence is TGTGCCAGCAGTTACTCTCAAGGGACAGGGGGCCGGGTCCTCCACTTT.